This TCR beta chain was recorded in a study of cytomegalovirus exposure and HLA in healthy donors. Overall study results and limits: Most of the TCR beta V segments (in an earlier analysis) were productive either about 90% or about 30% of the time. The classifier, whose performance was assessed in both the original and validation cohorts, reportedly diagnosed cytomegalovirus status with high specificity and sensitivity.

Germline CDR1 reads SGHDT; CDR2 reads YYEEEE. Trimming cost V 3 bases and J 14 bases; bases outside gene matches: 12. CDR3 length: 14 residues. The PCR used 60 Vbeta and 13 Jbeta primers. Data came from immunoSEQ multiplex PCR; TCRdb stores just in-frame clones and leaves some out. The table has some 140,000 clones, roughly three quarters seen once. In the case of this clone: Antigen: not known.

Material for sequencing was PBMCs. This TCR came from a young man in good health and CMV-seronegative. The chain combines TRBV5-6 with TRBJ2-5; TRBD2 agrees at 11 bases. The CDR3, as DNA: TGTGCCAGCAGCTCCCCAGCGACCGGGACTAGCGGTTACTTC. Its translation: CASSSPATGTSGYF.